This record looks at one T cell receptor (beta chain) sequence and its context. Compared with germline, one end of the junction differs, possibly owing to a read error. The data were obtained in a study of Tregs in tolerant kidney transplant recipients. CDR1 MNHNS and CDR2 SASEGT come from the germline V gene. This CDR3 spans 12 amino acids. This table comes from immunoSEQ multiplex PCR, and its TCRdb copy is limited to in-frame clones, with some not included. The table shows roughly 64,000 clones, with 95% to 98% occurring only once. The sequence was collected from a human donor who received a combined kidney and bone marrow transplant. The specimen was Tregs from blood, collected before the transplant. The chain carries TRBV6-1 and TRBJ1-5; D ambiguous. The CDR3 region has the DNA TGTGCCAGCAGTGAAAGAAACAGAGCCCGAAAATTT. Residues: CASSERNRARKF.